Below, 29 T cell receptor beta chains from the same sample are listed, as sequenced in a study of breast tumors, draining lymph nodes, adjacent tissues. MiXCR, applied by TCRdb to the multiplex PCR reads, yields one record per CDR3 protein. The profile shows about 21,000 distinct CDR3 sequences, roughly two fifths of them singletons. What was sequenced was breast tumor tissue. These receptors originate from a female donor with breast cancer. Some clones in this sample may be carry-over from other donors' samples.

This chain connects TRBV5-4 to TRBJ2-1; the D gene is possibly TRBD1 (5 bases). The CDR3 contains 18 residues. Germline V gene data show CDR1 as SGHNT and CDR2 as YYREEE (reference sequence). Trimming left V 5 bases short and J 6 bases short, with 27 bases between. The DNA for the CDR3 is TGTGCCAGCAGGCTGAGTTCGGAAGGGGTGCCAGCGCGCAATGAGCAGTTCTTC. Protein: CASRLSSEGVPARNEQFF.

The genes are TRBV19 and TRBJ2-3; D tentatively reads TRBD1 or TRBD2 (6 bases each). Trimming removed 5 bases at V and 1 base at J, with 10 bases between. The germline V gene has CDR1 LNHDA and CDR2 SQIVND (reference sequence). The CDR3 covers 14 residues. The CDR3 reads CASSSGAGTDTQYF. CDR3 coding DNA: TGTGCCAGTAGTTCGGGGGCGGGCACAGATACGCAGTATTTT.

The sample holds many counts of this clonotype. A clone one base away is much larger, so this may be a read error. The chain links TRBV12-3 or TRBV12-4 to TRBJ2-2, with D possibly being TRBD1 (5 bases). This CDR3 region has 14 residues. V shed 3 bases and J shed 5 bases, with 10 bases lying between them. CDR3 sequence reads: CASSFTSGTGELFF. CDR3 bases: TGTGCCAGCAGTTTCACCTCAGGGACCGGGGAGCTGTTTTTT.

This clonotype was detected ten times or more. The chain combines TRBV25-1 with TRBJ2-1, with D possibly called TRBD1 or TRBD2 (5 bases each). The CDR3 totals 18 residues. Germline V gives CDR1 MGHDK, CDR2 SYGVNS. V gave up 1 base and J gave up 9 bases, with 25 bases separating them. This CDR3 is CASSEFLGTELRGGEQFF. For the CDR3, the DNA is TGTGCCAGCAGTGAATTTCTCGGGACCGAGCTCCGGGGTGGTGAGCAGTTCTTC.

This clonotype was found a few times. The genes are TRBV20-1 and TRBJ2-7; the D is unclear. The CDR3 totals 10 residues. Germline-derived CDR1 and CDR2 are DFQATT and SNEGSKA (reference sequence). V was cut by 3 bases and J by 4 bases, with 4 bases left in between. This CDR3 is CSASVYEQYF. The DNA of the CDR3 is TGCAGTGCTAGTGTTTACGAGCAGTACTTC.

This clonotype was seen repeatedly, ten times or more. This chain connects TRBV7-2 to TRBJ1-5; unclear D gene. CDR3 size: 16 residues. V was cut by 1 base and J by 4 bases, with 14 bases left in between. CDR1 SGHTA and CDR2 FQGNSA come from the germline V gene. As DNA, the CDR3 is TGTGCCAGCAGCTTAGGTCTGGGCAGGTTAAATCAGCCCCAGCATTTT. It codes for CASSLGLGRLNQPQHF.

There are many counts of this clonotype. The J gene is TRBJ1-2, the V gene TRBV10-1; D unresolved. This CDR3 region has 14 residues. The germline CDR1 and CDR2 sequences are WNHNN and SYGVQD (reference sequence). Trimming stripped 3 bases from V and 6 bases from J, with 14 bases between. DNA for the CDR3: TGCGCCAGCAGTGATGAAGGGTGGGCTAATGGCTACACCTTC. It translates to CASSDEGWANGYTF.

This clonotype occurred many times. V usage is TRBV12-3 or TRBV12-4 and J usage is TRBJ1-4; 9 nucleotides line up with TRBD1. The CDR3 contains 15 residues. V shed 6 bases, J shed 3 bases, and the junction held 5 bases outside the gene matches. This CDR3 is CASSTQGAANEKLFF. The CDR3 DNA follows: TGTGCCAGCAGCACACAGGGGGCGGCTAATGAAAAACTGTTTTTT.

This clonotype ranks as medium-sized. The CDR3 reads CASSSRANTGELFF. CDR3 coding DNA: TGTGCCAGCAGCTCCCGTGCGAACACCGGGGAGCTGTTTTTT. The chain combines TRBV7-2 with TRBJ2-2; no clear D. The V gene lost 4 bases and the J gene lost 0 bases, with 6 bases spanning the gap. CDR3 size: 14 residues. Germline CDR1 and CDR2: SGHTA and FQGNSA.

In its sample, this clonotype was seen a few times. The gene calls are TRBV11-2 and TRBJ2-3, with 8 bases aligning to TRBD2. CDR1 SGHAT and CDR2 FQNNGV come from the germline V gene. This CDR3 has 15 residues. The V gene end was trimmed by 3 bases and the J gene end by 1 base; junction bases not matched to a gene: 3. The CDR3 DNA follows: TGTGCCAGCAGCTTGGGTAGCGGGGGCACAGATACGCAGTATTTT. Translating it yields CASSLGSGGTDTQYF.

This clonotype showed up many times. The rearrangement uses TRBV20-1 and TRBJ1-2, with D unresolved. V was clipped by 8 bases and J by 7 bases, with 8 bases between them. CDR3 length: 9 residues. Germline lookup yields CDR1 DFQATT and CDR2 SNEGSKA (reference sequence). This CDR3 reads CSRGGGYTF. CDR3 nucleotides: TGCAGTCGGGGAGGTGGCTACACCTTC.

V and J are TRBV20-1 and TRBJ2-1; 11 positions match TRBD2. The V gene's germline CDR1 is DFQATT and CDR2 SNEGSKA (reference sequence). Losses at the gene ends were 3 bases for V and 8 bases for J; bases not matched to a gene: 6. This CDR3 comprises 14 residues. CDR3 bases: TGCAGTGCTAGCCTGACTAGCGGGATTTATGAGCAGTTCTTC. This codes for CSASLTSGIYEQFF.

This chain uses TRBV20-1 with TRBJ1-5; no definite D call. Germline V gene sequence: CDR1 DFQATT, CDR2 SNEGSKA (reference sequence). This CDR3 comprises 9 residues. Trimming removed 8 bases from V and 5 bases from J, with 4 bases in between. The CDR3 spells CSHDQPQHF. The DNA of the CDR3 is TGCAGTCATGATCAGCCCCAGCATTTT.

Written as DNA, the CDR3 is TGTGCCACCAGTGCCATCAACAGGGAAAGGGGCAATCAGCCCCAGCATTTT. Protein: CATSAINRERGNQPQHF. The V and J genes are TRBV24-1 and TRBJ1-5; possibly TRBD1 for D (6 bases). Germline values: CDR1 KGHDR, CDR2 SFDVKD. V lost 5 bases and J 2 bases, leaving 18 bases between the germline ends. The CDR3 spans 17 residues.

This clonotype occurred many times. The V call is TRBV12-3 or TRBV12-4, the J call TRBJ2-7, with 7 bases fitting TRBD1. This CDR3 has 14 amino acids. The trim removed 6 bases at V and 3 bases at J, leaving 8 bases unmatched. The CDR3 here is CASRIGTADYEQYF. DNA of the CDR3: TGTGCCAGCAGGATCGGGACAGCCGACTACGAGCAGTACTTC.

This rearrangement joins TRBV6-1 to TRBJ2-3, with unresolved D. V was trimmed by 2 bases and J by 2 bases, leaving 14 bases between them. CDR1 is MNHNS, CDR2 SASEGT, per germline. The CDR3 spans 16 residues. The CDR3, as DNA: TGTGCCAGCAGTGAACTGGGTGATGGTTTCACAGATACGCAGTATTTT. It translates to CASSELGDGFTDTQYF.

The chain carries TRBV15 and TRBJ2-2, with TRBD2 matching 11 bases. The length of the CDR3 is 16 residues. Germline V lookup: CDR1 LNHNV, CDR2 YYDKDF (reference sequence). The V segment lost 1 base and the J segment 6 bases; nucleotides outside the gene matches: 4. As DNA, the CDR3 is TGTGCCACCAGCAGAGGGCTAGCGGGAGGAGCCGGGGAGCTGTTTTTT. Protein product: CATSRGLAGGAGELFF.

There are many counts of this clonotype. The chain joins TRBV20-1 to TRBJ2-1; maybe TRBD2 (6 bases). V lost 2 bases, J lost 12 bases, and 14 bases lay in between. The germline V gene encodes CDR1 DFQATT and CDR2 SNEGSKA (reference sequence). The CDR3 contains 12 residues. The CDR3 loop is CSARTGDSGQFF. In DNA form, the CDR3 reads TGCAGTGCTAGAACTGGGGACTCGGGGCAGTTCTTC.

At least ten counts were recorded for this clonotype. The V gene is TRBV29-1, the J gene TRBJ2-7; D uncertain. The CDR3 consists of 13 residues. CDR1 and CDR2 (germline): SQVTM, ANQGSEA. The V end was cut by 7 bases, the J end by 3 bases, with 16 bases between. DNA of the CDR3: TGCAGCGCTCCCCCGCCTCTTCTCTACGAGCAGTACTTC. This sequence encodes CSAPPPLLYEQYF.

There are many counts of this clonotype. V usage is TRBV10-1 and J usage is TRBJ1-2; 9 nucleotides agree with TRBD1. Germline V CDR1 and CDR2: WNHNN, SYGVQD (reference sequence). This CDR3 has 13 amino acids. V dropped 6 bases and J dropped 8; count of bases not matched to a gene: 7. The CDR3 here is CASSSGTGTGYTF. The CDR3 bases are TGCGCCAGCAGCTCCGGGACAGGGACCGGCTACACCTTC.

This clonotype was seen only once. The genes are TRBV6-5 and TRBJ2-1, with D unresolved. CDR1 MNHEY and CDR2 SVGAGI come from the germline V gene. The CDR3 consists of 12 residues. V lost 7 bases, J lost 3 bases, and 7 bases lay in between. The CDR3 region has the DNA TGTGCCAGCACGACCGGCTACAATGAGCAGTTCTTC. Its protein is CASTTGYNEQFF.

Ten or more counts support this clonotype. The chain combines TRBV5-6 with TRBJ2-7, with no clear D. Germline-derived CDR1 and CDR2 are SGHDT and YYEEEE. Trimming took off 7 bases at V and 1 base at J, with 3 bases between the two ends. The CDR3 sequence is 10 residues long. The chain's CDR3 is CASGSYEQYF. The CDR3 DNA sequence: TGTGCCAGCGGATCCTACGAGCAGTACTTC. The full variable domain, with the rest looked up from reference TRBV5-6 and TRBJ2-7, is DAGVTQSPTHLIKTRGQQVTLRCSPKSGHDTVSWYQQALGQGPQFIFQYYEEEERQRGNFPDRFSGHQFPNYSSELNVNALLLGDSALYLCASGSYEQYFGPGTRLTVT.

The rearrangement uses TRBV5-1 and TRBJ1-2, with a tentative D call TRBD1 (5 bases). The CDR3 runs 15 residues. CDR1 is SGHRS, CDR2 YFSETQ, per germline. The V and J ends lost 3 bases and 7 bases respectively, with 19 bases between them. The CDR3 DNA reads TGCGCCAGCAGCTCAGATCCGGGGGTAGCAGGTGGCTACACCTTC. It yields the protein CASSSDPGVAGGYTF.

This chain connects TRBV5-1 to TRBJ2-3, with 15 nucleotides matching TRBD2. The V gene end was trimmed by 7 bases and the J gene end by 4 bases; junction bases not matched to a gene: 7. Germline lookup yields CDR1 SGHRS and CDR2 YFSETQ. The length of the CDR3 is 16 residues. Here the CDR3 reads CASGLAGGLAADTQYF. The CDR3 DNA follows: TGCGCCAGCGGACTAGCGGGAGGGTTAGCGGCAGATACGCAGTATTTT.

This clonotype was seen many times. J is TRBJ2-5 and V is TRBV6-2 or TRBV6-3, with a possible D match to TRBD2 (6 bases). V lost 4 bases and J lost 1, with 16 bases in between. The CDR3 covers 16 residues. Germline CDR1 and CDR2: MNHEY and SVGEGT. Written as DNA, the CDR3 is TGTGCCAGCAGTTCTATCACCCGGGACTTCCAAGAGACCCAGTACTTC. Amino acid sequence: CASSSITRDFQETQYF.

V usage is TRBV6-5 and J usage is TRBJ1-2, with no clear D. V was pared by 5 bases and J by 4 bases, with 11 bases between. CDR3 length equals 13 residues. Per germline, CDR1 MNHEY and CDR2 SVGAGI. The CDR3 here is CASSQRVPYGYTF. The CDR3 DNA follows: TGTGCCAGCAGTCAAAGGGTACCCTATGGCTACACCTTC.

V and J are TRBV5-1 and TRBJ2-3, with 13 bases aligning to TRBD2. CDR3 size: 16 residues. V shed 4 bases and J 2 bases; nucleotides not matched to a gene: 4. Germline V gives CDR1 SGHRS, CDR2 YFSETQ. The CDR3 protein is CASSPGTSGITDTQYF. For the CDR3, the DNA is TGCGCCAGCAGCCCGGGGACTAGCGGGATCACAGATACGCAGTATTTT. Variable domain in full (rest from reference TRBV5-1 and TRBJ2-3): KAGVTQTPRYLIKTRGQQVTLSCSPISGHRSVSWYQQTPGQGLQFLFEYFSETQRNKGNFPGRFSGRQFSNSRSEMNVSTLELGDSALYLCASSPGTSGITDTQYFGPGTRLTVL.

The CDR3 protein is CASSLDLSTDTQYF. The DNA of the CDR3 is TGCGCCAGCAGCTTGGATCTTAGCACAGATACGCAGTATTTT. The chain carries TRBV5-1 and TRBJ2-3, with no clear D. Germline CDR1 is SGHRS and CDR2 is YFSETQ. Trimming removed 0 bases from V and 0 bases from J, with 5 bases in between. This CDR3 contains 14 residues.

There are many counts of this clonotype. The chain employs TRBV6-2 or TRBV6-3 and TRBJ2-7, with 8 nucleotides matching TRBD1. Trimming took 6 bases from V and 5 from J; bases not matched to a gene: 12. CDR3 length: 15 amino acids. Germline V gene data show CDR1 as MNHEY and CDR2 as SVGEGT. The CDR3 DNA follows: TGTGCCAGCAGCGTCGTGCAGGGGGCGACAAACGAGCAGTACTTC. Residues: CASSVVQGATNEQYF.